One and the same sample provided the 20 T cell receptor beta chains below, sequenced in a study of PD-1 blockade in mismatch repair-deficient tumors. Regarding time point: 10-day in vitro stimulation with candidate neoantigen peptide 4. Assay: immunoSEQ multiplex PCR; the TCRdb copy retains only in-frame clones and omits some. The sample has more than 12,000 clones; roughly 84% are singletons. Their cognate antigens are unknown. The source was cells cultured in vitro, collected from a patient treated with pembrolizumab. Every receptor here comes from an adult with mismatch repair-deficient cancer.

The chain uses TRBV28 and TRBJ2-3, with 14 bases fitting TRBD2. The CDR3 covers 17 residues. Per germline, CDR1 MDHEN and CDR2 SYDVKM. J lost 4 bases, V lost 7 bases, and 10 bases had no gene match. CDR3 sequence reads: CASKTRTSGRRADTQYF. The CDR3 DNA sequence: TGTGCCAGCAAAACCCGGACTAGCGGGAGGAGGGCAGATACGCAGTATTTT.

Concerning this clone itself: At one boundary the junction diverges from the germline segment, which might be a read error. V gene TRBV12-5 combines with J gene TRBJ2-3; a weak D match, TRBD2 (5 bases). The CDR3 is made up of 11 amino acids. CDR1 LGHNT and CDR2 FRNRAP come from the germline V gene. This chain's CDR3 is CASGLDSTIDF. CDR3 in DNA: TGTGCTAGTGGTCTCGATTCGACTATTGATTTT.

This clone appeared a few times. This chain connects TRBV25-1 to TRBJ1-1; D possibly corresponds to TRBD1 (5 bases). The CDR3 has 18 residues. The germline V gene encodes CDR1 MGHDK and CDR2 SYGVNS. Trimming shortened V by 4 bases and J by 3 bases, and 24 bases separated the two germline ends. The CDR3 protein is CASSAERGRRRWDTEAFF. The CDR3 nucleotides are TGTGCCAGCAGTGCAGAAAGGGGACGCCGGCGGTGGGACACTGAAGCTTTCTTT.

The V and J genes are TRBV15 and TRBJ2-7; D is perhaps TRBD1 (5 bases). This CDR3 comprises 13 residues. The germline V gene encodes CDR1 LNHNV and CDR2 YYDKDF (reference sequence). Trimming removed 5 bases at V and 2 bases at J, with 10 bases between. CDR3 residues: CATSGGRAYEQYF. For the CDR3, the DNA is TGTGCCACCAGCGGCGGCAGGGCCTACGAGCAGTACTTC.

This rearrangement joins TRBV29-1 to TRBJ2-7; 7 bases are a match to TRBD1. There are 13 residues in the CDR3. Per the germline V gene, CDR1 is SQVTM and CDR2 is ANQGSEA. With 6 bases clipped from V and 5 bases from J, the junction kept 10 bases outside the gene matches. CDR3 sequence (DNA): TGCAGCGTGTACCACAGGGGCGGCCACGAGCAGTACTTC. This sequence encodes CSVYHRGGHEQYF.

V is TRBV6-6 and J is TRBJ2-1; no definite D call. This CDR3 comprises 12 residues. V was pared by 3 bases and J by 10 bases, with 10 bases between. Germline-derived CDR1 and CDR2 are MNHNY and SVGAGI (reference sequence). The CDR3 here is CASSYQVGEQFF. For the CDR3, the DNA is TGTGCCAGCAGTTATCAGGTCGGGGAGCAGTTCTTC.

CDR3 DNA sequence: TGCGCCAGCAGCACGTTGACTATGGATACGCAGTATTTT. It encodes CASSTLTMDTQYF. This rearrangement joins TRBV5-1 to TRBJ2-3; tentative D call: TRBD2 (5 bases). CDR3 length: 13 amino acids. The V and J ends lost 4 bases and 6 bases respectively, with 12 bases between them. CDR1 and CDR2 from the germline V gene are SGHRS and YFSETQ.

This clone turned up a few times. CDR3 in DNA: TGTGCCAGCAGCTTAGGGTCTCGAAACTGGGTGTCGGGAGATACGCAGTATTTT. Residues: CASSLGSRNWVSGDTQYF. The chain links TRBV7-6 to TRBJ2-3; D ambiguous. Germline CDR1 and CDR2: SGHVS and FNYEAQ. This CDR3 contains 18 residues. Trimming removed 1 base at V and 5 bases at J, with 22 bases between.

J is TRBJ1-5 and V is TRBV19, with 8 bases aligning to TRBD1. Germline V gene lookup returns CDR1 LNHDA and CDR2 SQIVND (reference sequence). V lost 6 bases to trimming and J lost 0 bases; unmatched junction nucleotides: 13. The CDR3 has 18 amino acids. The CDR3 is CASSYSGQAWSSNQPQHF. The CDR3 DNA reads TGTGCCAGTAGCTACTCGGGACAGGCCTGGTCTAGCAATCAGCCCCAGCATTTT.

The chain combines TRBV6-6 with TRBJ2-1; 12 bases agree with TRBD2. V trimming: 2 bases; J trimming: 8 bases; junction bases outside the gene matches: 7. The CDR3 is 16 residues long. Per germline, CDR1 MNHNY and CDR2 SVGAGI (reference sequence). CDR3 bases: TGTGCCAGCAGTTACCCCTCTAGCGGGAGGGCCTATGAGCAGTTCTTC. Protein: CASSYPSSGRAYEQFF.

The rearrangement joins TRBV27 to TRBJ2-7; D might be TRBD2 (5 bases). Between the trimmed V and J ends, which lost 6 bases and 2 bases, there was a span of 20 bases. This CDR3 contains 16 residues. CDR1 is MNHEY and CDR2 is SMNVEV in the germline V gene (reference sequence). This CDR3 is CASRGGPGLRTYEQYF. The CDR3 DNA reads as TGTGCCAGCAGAGGAGGCCCCGGGCTCCGGACCTACGAGCAGTACTTC.

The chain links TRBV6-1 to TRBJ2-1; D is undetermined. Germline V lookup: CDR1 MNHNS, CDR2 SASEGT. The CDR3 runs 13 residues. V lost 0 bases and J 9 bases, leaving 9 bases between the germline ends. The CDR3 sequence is CASSEATGFEQFF. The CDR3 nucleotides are TGTGCCAGCAGTGAAGCTACGGGCTTTGAGCAGTTCTTC.

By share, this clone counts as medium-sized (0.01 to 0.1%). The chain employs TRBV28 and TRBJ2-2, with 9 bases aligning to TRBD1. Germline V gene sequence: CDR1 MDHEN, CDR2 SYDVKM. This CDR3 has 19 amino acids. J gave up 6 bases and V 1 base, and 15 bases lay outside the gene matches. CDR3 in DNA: TGTGCCAGCAGTTTATATATCCCGGGGACAGGGTTTTTGGCCGGGGAGCTGTTTTTT. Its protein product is CASSLYIPGTGFLAGELFF. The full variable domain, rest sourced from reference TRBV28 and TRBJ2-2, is DVKVTQSSRYLVKRTGEKVFLECVQDMDHENMFWYRQDPGLGLRLIYFSYDVKMKEKGDIPEGYSVSREKKERFSLILESASTNQTSMYLCASSLYIPGTGFLAGELFFGEGSRLTVL.

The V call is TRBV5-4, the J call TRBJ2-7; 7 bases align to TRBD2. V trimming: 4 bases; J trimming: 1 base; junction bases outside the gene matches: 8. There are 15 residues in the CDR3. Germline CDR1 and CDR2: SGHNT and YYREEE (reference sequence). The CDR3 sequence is CASSQGLAESYEQYF. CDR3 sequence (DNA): TGTGCCAGCAGCCAAGGGCTAGCGGAGTCCTACGAGCAGTACTTC.

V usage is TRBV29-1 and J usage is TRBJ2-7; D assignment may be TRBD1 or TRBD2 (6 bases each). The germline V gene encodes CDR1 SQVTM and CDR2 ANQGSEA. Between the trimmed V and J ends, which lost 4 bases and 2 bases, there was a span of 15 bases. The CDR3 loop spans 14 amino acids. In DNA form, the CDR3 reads TGCAGCGTTGCCTCGGGGGCCGGACCCTACGAGCAGTACTTC. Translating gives CSVASGAGPYEQYF.

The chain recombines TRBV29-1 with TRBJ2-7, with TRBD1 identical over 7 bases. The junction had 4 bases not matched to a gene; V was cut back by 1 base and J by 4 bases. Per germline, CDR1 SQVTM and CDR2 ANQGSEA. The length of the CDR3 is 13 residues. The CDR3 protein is CSVEAPQGYEQYF. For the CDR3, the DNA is TGCAGCGTTGAAGCCCCACAGGGGTACGAGCAGTACTTC.

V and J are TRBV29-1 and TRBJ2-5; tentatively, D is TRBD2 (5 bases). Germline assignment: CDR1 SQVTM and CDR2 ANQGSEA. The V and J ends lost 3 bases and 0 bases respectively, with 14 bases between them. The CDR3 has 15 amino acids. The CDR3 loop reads CSVDGVSTYQETQYF. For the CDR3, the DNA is TGCAGCGTTGACGGGGTGTCCACGTACCAAGAGACCCAGTACTTC. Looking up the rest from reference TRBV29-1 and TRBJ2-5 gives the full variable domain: SAVISQKPSRDICQRGTSLTIQCQVDSQVTMMFWYRQQPGQSLTLIATANQGSEATYESGFVIDKFPISRPNLTFSTLTVSNMSPEDSSIYLCSVDGVSTYQETQYFGPGTRLLVL.

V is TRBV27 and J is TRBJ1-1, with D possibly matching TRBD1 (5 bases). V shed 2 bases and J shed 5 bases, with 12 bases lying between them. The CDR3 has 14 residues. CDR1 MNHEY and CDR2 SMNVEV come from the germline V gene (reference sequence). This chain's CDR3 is CASSLQSGRTEAFF. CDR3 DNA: TGTGCCAGCAGTTTACAGTCGGGGCGGACTGAAGCTTTCTTT.

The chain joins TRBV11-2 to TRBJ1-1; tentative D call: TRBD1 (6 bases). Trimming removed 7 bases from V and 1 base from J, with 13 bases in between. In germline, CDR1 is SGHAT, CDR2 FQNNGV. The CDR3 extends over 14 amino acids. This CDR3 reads CASTHRDENTEAFF. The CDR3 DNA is TGTGCCAGCACCCACAGGGATGAGAACACTGAAGCTTTCTTT.

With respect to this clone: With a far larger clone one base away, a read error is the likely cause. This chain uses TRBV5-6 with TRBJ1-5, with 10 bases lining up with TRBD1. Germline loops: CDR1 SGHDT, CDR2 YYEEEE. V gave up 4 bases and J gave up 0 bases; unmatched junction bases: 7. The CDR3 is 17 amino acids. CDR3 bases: TGTGCCAGCAGCCCCGGGACAGGGGAGTATAGCAATCAGCCCCAGCATTTT. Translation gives CASSPGTGEYSNQPQHF.